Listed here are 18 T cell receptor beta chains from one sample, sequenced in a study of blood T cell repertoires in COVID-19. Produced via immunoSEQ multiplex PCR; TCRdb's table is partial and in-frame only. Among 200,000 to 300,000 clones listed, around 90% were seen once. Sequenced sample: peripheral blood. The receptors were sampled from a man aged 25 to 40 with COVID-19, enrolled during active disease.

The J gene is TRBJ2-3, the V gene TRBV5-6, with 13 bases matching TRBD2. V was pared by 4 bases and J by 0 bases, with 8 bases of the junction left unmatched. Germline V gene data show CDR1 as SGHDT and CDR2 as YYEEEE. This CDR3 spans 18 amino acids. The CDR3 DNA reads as TGTGCCAGCAGCCTGAGACTAGCGGGGGGTGCTAGCACAGATACGCAGTATTTT. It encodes CASSLRLAGGASTDTQYF.

The CDR3 DNA is TGTGCCAGCAGGGAACTCCTCAGGGGGGACACTGAAGCTTTCTTT. This sequence encodes CASRELLRGDTEAFF. V and J are TRBV2 and TRBJ1-1; 7 positions agree with TRBD1. Germline V CDR1 and CDR2: SNHLY, FYNNEI. The CDR3 has 15 amino acids. The V gene end was trimmed by 6 bases and the J gene end by 3 bases; junction bases not matched to a gene: 10.

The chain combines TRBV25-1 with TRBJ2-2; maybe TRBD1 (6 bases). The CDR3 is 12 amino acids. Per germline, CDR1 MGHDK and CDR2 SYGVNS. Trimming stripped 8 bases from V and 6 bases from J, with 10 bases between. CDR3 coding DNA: TGTGCCAGCGCAACAGGGCCCGGGGAGCTGTTTTTT. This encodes CASATGPGELFF.

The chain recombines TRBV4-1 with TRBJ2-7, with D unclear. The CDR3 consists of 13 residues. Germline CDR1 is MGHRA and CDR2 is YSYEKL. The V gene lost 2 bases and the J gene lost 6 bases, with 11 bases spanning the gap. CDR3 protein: CASSQNPGIEQYF. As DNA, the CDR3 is TGCGCCAGCAGCCAAAATCCAGGAATCGAGCAGTACTTC.

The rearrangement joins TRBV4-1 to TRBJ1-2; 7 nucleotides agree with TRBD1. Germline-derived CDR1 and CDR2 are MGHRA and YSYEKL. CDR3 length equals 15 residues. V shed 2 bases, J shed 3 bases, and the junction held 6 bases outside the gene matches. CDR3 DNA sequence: TGCGCCAGCAGCCAACCAAGGACAGGACACTATGGCTACACCTTC. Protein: CASSQPRTGHYGYTF.

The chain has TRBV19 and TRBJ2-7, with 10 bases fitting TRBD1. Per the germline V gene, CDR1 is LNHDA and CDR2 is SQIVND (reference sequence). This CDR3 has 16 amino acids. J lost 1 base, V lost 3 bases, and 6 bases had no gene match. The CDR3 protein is CASSINPGQGSYEQYF. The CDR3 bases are TGTGCCAGTAGTATTAACCCGGGACAGGGGTCCTACGAGCAGTACTTC.

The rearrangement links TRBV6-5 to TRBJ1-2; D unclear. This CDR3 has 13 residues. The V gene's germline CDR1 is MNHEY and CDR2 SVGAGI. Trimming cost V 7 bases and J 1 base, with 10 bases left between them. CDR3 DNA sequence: TGTGCCAGCACCACGGGGATTAACTATGGCTACACCTTC. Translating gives CASTTGINYGYTF.

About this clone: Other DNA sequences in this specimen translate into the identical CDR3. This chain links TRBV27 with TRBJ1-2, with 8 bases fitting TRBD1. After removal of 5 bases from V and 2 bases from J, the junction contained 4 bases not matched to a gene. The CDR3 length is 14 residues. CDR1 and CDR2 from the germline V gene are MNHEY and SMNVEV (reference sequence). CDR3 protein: CASSPGTGNYGYTF. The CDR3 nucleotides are TGTGCCAGCAGTCCCGGGACAGGAAACTATGGCTACACCTTC.

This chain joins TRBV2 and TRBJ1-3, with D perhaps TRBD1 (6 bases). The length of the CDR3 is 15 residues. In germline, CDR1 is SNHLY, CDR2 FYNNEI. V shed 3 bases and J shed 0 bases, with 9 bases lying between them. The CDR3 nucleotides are TGTGCCAGCAGTGATCAGGGGCACTCTGGAAACACCATATATTTT. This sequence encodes CASSDQGHSGNTIYF.

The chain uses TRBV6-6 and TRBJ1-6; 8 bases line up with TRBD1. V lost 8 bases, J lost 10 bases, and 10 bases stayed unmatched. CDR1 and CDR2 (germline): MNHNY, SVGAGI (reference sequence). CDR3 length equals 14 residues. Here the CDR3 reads CASQNSRGRSPLHF. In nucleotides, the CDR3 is TGTGCCAGCCAAAACTCCAGGGGGCGATCACCCCTCCACTTT.

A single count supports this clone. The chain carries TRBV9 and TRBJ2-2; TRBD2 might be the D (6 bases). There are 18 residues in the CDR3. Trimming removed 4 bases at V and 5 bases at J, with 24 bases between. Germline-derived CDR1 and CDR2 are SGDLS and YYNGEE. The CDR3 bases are TGTGCCAGCAGCCCTACCCGGACTACGCTGAAATCTACCGGGGAGCTGTTTTTT. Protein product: CASSPTRTTLKSTGELFF. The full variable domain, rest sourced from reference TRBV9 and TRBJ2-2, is DSGVTQTPKHLITATGQRVTLRCSPRSGDLSVYWYQQSLDQGLQFLIQYYNGEERAKGNILERFSAQQFPDLHSELNLSSLELGDSALYFCASSPTRTTLKSTGELFFGEGSRLTVL.

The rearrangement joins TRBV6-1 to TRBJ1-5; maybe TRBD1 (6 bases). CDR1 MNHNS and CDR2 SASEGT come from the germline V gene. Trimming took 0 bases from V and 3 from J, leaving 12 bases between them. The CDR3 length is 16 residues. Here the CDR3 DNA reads TGTGCCAGCAGTGAAGCGGGGGCTAGACTCAATCAGCCCCAGCATTTT. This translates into CASSEAGARLNQPQHF.

The CDR3 protein is CASSFVSTNEKLFF. DNA for the CDR3: TGTGCCAGCAGCTTCGTTTCAACTAATGAAAAACTGTTTTTT. The chain links TRBV7-9 to TRBJ1-4; no firm D call. Deletions cut 3 bases from V and 0 bases from J, with 5 bases between. CDR3 size: 14 residues. Germline-derived CDR1 and CDR2 are SEHNR and FQNEAQ (reference sequence).

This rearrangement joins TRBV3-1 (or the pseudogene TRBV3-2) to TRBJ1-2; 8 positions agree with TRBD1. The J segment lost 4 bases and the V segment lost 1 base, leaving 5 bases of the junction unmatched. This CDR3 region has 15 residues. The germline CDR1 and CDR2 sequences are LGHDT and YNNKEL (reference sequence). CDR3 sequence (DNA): TGTGCCAGCAGCCAAGGTTCAGGGGGCGTCTATGGCTACACCTTC. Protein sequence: CASSQGSGGVYGYTF.

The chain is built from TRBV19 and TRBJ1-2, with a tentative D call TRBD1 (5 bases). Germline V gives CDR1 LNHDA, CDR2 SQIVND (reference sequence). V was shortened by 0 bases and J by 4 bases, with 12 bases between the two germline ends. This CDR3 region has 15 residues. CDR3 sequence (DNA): TGTGCCAGTAGTATAGATTGGGGGGTATGCTATGGCTACACCTTC. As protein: CASSIDWGVCYGYTF.

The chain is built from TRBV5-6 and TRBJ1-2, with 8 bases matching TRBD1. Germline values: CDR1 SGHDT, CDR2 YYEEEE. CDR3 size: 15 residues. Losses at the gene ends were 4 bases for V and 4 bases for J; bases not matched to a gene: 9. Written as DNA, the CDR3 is TGTGCCAGCAGCAAGGACAGGGTCGCTGCCTATGGCTACACCTTC. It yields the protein CASSKDRVAAYGYTF.

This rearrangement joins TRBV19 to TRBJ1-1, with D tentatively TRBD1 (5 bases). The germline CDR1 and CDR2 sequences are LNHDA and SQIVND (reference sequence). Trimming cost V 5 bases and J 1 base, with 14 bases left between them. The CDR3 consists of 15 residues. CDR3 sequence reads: CASSPQGRGNTEAFF. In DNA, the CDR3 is TGTGCCAGTAGTCCTCAGGGTAGGGGGAACACTGAAGCTTTCTTT.

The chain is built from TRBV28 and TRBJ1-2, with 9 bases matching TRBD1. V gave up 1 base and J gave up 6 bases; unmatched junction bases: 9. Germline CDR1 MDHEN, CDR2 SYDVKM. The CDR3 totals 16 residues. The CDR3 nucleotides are TGTGCCAGCAGTTTATCCTTGGGACAGGGTGGGAATGGCTACACCTTC. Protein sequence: CASSLSLGQGGNGYTF.